This T cell receptor beta chain was captured in a study of shared clonotypes between healthy human individuals. Per germline, CDR1 WSHSY and CDR2 SAAADI. V was shortened by 3 bases and J by 5 bases, with 8 bases between the two germline ends. This CDR3 spans 13 amino acids. Naive CD8 cells comprised CD45RO-negative, CCR7-positively selected cells, excluding terminally differentiated effector memory CD45RA+ cells. Participating donors were healthy, HIV-negative adults free of recent acute infections or vaccinations. Study-wide findings and caveats: Clonotypes that were shared across four donors made up about 5.1% of naive CD4 clonotypes.

Each subset's genomic DNA was shared equally among a number of immunoSEQ plates. Approximately 220 ng DNA, about 30,000 T cell genomes, went into each sorted-subset replicate PCR. Measured with immunoSEQ multiplex PCR; TCRdb has only the in-frame clones, and not every one. The sample carries around 2,100,000 clones, about 95% recorded once. As concerns this clone: Antigen unknown.

This clonotype originated in a man aged 18 to 30 in good health. Sequencing was carried out using naive CD8+ T cells sorted from blood. The rearrangement links TRBV10-2 to TRBJ2-1; tentatively, D is TRBD1 (5 bases). CDR3 nucleotides: TGCGCCAGCAGTGACAGGGTTGACAATGAGCAGTTCTTC. Protein: CASSDRVDNEQFF.